One sample yielded the 32 T cell receptor beta chains listed below, sequenced in a study of OX40 agonist ivuxolimab in advanced cancers. Libraries were built with the immunoSEQ multiplex PCR assay. Imported from immuneACCESS, the table was reduced by TCRdb to in-frame sequences with V and J called. These copies leave out some clones; in studies compared against another copy, an unresolved V gene accounts for under half, and the cause of the remainder is not known. A total of around 45,000 clones appear in this sample, roughly 93% of them only once. Of the sample, around 19% falls within the top ten clones. Sequenced material: CD4+ or CD8+ T cells sorted from blood, taken in a trial of the OX40 agonist ivuxolimab. The source is an adult with an advanced solid tumor such as melanoma, head and neck, liver or kidney cancer.

The chain recombines TRBV13 with TRBJ1-3; maybe TRBD1 (5 bases). CDR3 length equals 18 residues. V was cut by 3 bases and J by 4 bases, with 22 bases left in between. Looked up from germline, CDR1 is PRHDT and CDR2 is FYEKMQ (reference sequence). CDR3 nucleotide sequence: TGTGCCAGCAGCTTCGGTCAGGGTATCTCTTCTCCCGGAAACACCATATATTTT. This sequence encodes CASSFGQGISSPGNTIYF. Full variable domain (rest looked up from reference TRBV13 and TRBJ1-3): AAGVIQSPRHLIKEKRETATLKCYPIPRHDTVYWYQQGPGQDPQFLISFYEKMQSDKGSIPDRFSAQQFSDYHSELNMSSLELGDSALYFCASSFGQGISSPGNTIYFGEGSWLTVV.

The rearrangement joins TRBV5-6 to TRBJ1-2; D ambiguous. The CDR3 contains 12 residues. The V gene's germline CDR1 is SGHDT and CDR2 YYEEEE. V was trimmed by 0 bases and J by 8 bases, leaving 8 bases between them. CDR3 loop: CASSLDARGYTF. CDR3 coding DNA: TGTGCCAGCAGCTTGGATGCAAGGGGCTACACCTTC.

The chain recombines TRBV2 with TRBJ2-7; the match to TRBD1 covers 10 bases. Looked up from germline, CDR1 is SNHLY and CDR2 is FYNNEI. This CDR3 contains 14 residues. V dropped 7 bases and J dropped 0; count of bases not matched to a gene: 3. CDR3 region: CASMDRGSSYEQYF. In DNA form, the CDR3 reads TGTGCCAGCATGGACAGGGGGAGCTCCTACGAGCAGTACTTC.

The rearrangement uses TRBV5-5 and TRBJ2-7, with D unclear. Germline CDR1 SGHKS, CDR2 YYEKEE (reference sequence). This CDR3 comprises 13 residues. V lost 5 bases and J 1 base, leaving 10 bases between the germline ends. The CDR3 here is CASRLTVSYEQYF. Written as DNA, the CDR3 is TGTGCCAGCAGATTGACGGTTTCCTACGAGCAGTACTTC.

For this clone: This sample includes further DNA sequences coding for the same CDR3. The V gene is TRBV5-4, the J gene TRBJ2-3; D perhaps matches TRBD2 (6 bases). V shed 4 bases and J shed 2 bases, with 11 bases lying between them. This CDR3 comprises 14 residues. Germline values: CDR1 SGHNT, CDR2 YYREEE (reference sequence). The CDR3 DNA reads TGTGCCAGCAGCCTGGAGGGAAACACAGATACGCAGTATTTT. Amino acid sequence: CASSLEGNTDTQYF.

The chain has TRBV5-4 and TRBJ2-7, with D perhaps matching TRBD1 or TRBD2 (6 bases each). V shed 5 bases and J shed 3 bases, with 15 bases lying between them. Germline V gene sequence: CDR1 SGHNT, CDR2 YYREEE (reference sequence). The CDR3 sequence is 14 residues long. The CDR3 reads CASSAGHEGYEQYF. As DNA, the CDR3 is TGTGCCAGCAGTGCGGGACATGAGGGCTACGAGCAGTACTTC.

V gene TRBV9 combines with J gene TRBJ2-1; 8 bases fit TRBD2. Germline V gene lookup returns CDR1 SGDLS and CDR2 YYNGEE. The CDR3 is made up of 15 amino acids. With V trimmed by 0 bases and J by 3 bases, 2 bases remained unmatched. The CDR3 region has the DNA TGTGCCAGCAGCGTAGCGGGAGGGGGCTACAATGAGCAGTTCTTC. Its protein is CASSVAGGGYNEQFF.

The chain links TRBV5-6 to TRBJ1-6, with D unclear. Germline values: CDR1 SGHDT, CDR2 YYEEEE. Trimming pared 0 bases from V and 1 base from J, leaving 11 bases between. This CDR3 contains 17 residues. The CDR3 coding sequence is TGTGCCAGCAGCTTGGTCGGCAGCGGATCCTATAATTCACCCCTCCACTTT. This sequence encodes CASSLVGSGSYNSPLHF.

This chain joins TRBV5-4 and TRBJ2-7, with D possibly being TRBD1 (6 bases). The CDR3 loop spans 16 amino acids. The ends were cut back, 0 bases at V and 0 bases at J, with 13 bases in the middle. CDR1 is SGHNT and CDR2 is YYREEE in the germline V gene (reference sequence). CDR3 protein: CASSLEGHLSSYEQYF. The DNA of the CDR3 is TGTGCCAGCAGCTTGGAGGGACACCTGAGCTCCTACGAGCAGTACTTC.

V usage is TRBV11-2 and J usage is TRBJ1-1; 7 bases fit TRBD1. CDR1 is SGHAT and CDR2 is FQNNGV in the germline V gene. This CDR3 comprises 17 residues. Losses at the gene ends were 5 bases for V and 4 bases for J; bases not matched to a gene: 16. CDR3 coding DNA: TGTGCCAGCAGCGTACAATCGTTTCAGGGGGACGGCACTGAAGCTTTCTTT. Translated: CASSVQSFQGDGTEAFF. The full variable domain, with the rest looked up from reference TRBV11-2 and TRBJ1-1, is EAGVAQSPRYKIIEKRQSVAFWCNPISGHATLYWYQQILGQGPKLLIQFQNNGVVDDSQLPKDRFSAERLKGVDSTLKIQPAKLEDSAVYLCASSVQSFQGDGTEAFFGQGTRLTVV.

About this clone: The germline gene is not matched at one end of the junction; a read error may be the cause. This chain uses TRBV6-4 with TRBJ2-3; 12 positions match TRBD2. Germline loops: CDR1 MRHNA, CDR2 SNTAGT. The CDR3 totals 15 residues. The CDR3 loop reads CASSDSLAGGAGMNF. CDR3 DNA: TGTGCCAGCAGTGACTCGCTAGCGGGAGGGGCTGGAATGAATTTT.

This chain links TRBV2 with TRBJ2-5, with D tentatively TRBD2 (6 bases). Germline V gene sequence: CDR1 SNHLY, CDR2 FYNNEI. The CDR3 is made up of 17 amino acids. Trimming pared 3 bases from V and 5 bases from J, leaving 22 bases between. CDR3 amino acids: CASSDPLVGGTRETQYF. In DNA, the CDR3 is TGTGCCAGCAGTGACCCTCTTGTGGGGGGAACTCGGGAGACCCAGTACTTC.

The chain recombines TRBV28 with TRBJ1-5; the D is unclear. The CDR3 runs to 13 residues. CDR1 MDHEN and CDR2 SYDVKM come from the germline V gene. Deletions cut 7 bases from V and 9 bases from J, with 16 bases between. CDR3 loop: CASTPHGEGPQHF. The CDR3 bases are TGTGCCAGCACCCCACACGGGGAAGGGCCCCAGCATTTT.

The chain links TRBV27 to TRBJ2-7, with TRBD1 identical over 8 bases. Germline V CDR1 and CDR2: MNHEY, SMNVEV (reference sequence). V shed 2 bases, J shed 7 bases, and the junction held 13 bases outside the gene matches. The CDR3 sequence is 16 residues long. The CDR3 loop is CASSLRGTGHLGEQYF. The CDR3 DNA reads as TGTGCCAGCAGTTTAAGGGGGACAGGCCACTTGGGTGAGCAGTACTTC.

The chain is built from TRBV6-4 and TRBJ2-1; D may correspond to TRBD1 or TRBD2 (5 bases each). The germline V gene encodes CDR1 MRHNA and CDR2 SNTAGT. This CDR3 spans 14 amino acids. The germline V and J ends were trimmed by 3 bases and 2 bases, with 8 bases remaining between them. The CDR3 loop reads CASSDGGTYNEQFF. The CDR3 coding sequence is TGTGCCAGCAGTGATGGGGGTACCTACAATGAGCAGTTCTTC.

The genes are TRBV13 and TRBJ2-1, with D perhaps TRBD1 or TRBD2 (7 bases each). Trimming removed 3 bases from V and 13 bases from J, with 16 bases in between. Germline V gene lookup returns CDR1 PRHDT and CDR2 FYEKMQ (reference sequence). This CDR3 has 13 amino acids. CDR3 region: CASSFTGEGIQFF. CDR3 nucleotides: TGTGCCAGCAGCTTCACAGGGGAGGGTATCCAGTTCTTC. The full variable domain, with the rest looked up from reference TRBV13 and TRBJ2-1, is AAGVIQSPRHLIKEKRETATLKCYPIPRHDTVYWYQQGPGQDPQFLISFYEKMQSDKGSIPDRFSAQQFSDYHSELNMSSLELGDSALYFCASSFTGEGIQFFGPGTRLTVL.

The rearrangement uses TRBV5-1 and TRBJ2-1, with D perhaps given as TRBD1 or TRBD2 (7 bases each). The V end lost 6 bases, the J end lost 7 bases, and 23 bases lay between the germline ends. Germline V gene lookup returns CDR1 SGHRS and CDR2 YFSETQ. There are 16 residues in the CDR3. For the CDR3, the DNA is TGCGCCAGCACAGTTGAGCTATGGCAGGGGGGGAATGAGCAGTTCTTC. Translation: CASTVELWQGGNEQFF.

The CDR3 region has the DNA TGTGCCAGCAGTTCCCCGCAGGGGGGAAAGGACGAGCAGTACTTC. Protein product: CASSSPQGGKDEQYF. V is TRBV28 and J is TRBJ2-7; a possible D gene is TRBD1 (7 bases). Germline V gene lookup returns CDR1 MDHEN and CDR2 SYDVKM. Deletions cut 4 bases from V and 5 bases from J, with 18 bases between. The CDR3 runs to 15 residues.

The chain joins TRBV19 to TRBJ2-2, with D perhaps matching TRBD1 (6 bases). CDR1 is LNHDA, CDR2 SQIVND, per germline (reference sequence). This CDR3 is 14 amino acids long. The CDR3 sequence: CATTSGENTGELFF. CDR3 bases: TGTGCTACGACCTCAGGGGAGAACACCGGGGAGCTGTTTTTT.

The chain has TRBV27 and TRBJ2-2; possibly TRBD2 for D (5 bases). The V gene's germline CDR1 is MNHEY and CDR2 SMNVEV (reference sequence). Deletions cut 5 bases from V and 3 bases from J, with 16 bases between. CDR3 length equals 16 residues. The CDR3 is CASSPGRELHTGELFF. The CDR3 DNA reads TGTGCCAGCAGTCCCGGACGGGAACTCCACACCGGGGAGCTGTTTTTT.

CDR3 protein: CASSLGRQGEAQPQHF. The CDR3 coding sequence is TGTGCCAGCAGCTTAGGCCGACAGGGGGAGGCTCAGCCCCAGCATTTT. The gene calls are TRBV7-9 and TRBJ1-5, with 9 bases that match TRBD1. This CDR3 comprises 16 residues. Germline-derived CDR1 and CDR2 are SEHNR and FQNEAQ (reference sequence). V lost 1 base, J lost 6 bases, and 7 bases stayed unmatched.

The chain recombines TRBV28 with TRBJ2-7, with 8 bases that match TRBD2. The CDR3 spans 14 residues. J gave up 6 bases and V 4 bases, and 8 bases lay outside the gene matches. Germline V gives CDR1 MDHEN, CDR2 SYDVKM. Here the CDR3 DNA reads TGTGCCAGCAGTTCCGGGACTAGGGTATCCGAGCAGTACTTC. Protein: CASSSGTRVSEQYF.

The chain employs TRBV14 and TRBJ2-1, with 7 bases identical to TRBD2. With V trimmed by 4 bases and J by 3 bases, 9 bases remained unmatched. CDR1 is SGHDN and CDR2 is FVKESK in the germline V gene. The CDR3 loop spans 16 amino acids. In DNA, the CDR3 is TGTGCCAGCAGCCGCCGACTAGCTCAAGACTACAATGAGCAGTTCTTC. Its protein is CASSRRLAQDYNEQFF. The variable domain in full, with the rest retrieved from reference TRBV14 and TRBJ2-1, is EAGVTQFPSHSVIEKGQTVTLRCDPISGHDNLYWYRRVMGKEIKFLLHFVKESKQDESGMPNNRFLAERTGGTYSTLKVQPAELEDSGVYFCASSRRLAQDYNEQFFGPGTRLTVL.

The chain joins TRBV6-5 to TRBJ2-1; possibly TRBD1 for D (6 bases). This CDR3 has 13 residues. Germline V gene data show CDR1 as MNHEY and CDR2 as SVGAGI. Trimming removed 11 bases at V and 0 bases at J, with 11 bases between. This chain's CDR3 is CAAATGSYNEQFF. Here the CDR3 DNA reads TGTGCCGCCGCGACAGGCTCCTACAATGAGCAGTTCTTC.

V and J are TRBV28 and TRBJ2-1; D remains ambiguous. The V end was cut by 3 bases, the J end by 8 bases, with 11 bases between. The CDR3 extends over 13 amino acids. Germline assignment: CDR1 MDHEN and CDR2 SYDVKM. The DNA for the CDR3 is TGTGCCAGCAGTTTTAGAAAATCCGATGAGCAGTTCTTC. It encodes CASSFRKSDEQFF.

This rearrangement joins TRBV6-5 to TRBJ1-2, with D hard to call. The CDR3 totals 12 residues. The germline V and J ends were trimmed by 6 bases and 2 bases, with 7 bases remaining between them. Germline values: CDR1 MNHEY, CDR2 SVGAGI. This CDR3 reads CASRGQNYGYTF. Here the CDR3 DNA reads TGTGCCAGCAGAGGGCAGAACTATGGCTACACCTTC.

The V and J genes are TRBV9 and TRBJ1-1; 9 bases fit TRBD1. CDR1 is SGDLS and CDR2 is YYNGEE in the germline V gene. After removal of 4 bases from V and 1 base from J, the junction contained 2 bases not matched to a gene. The CDR3 covers 14 residues. The DNA for the CDR3 is TGTGCCAGCAGCTTGGGACAGGGGAACACTGAAGCTTTCTTT. Protein: CASSLGQGNTEAFF.

V and J are TRBV5-4 and TRBJ2-7; 11 positions match TRBD1. The CDR3 runs 15 residues. Germline V gene data show CDR1 as SGHNT and CDR2 as YYREEE (reference sequence). Trimming cost V 3 bases and J 2 bases; bases outside gene matches: 4. The chain's CDR3 is CASSYPGQGAYEQYF. The CDR3 coding sequence is TGTGCCAGCAGCTACCCGGGACAGGGGGCCTACGAGCAGTACTTC. Variable domain in full (rest from reference TRBV5-4 and TRBJ2-7): ETGVTQSPTHLIKTRGQQVTLRCSSQSGHNTVSWYQQALGQGPQFIFQYYREEENGRGNFPPRFSGLQFPNYSSELNVNALELDDSALYLCASSYPGQGAYEQYFGPGTRLTVT.

This clone has just one count. V usage is TRBV4-1 and J usage is TRBJ2-1; 11 nucleotides match TRBD2. Losses at the gene ends were 11 bases for V and 4 bases for J; bases not matched to a gene: 10. Germline V gene sequence: CDR1 MGHRA, CDR2 YSYEKL. The CDR3 consists of 15 residues. CDR3 DNA: TGCGCCGCAGCTCTGACTAGCGGGATTTACAATGAGCAGTTCTTC. It specifies CAAALTSGIYNEQFF.

This chain joins TRBV11-2 and TRBJ1-1, with TRBD1 as a possible D gene (5 bases). Germline V gene lookup returns CDR1 SGHAT and CDR2 FQNNGV. The V gene lost 0 bases and the J gene lost 10 bases, with 12 bases spanning the gap. The CDR3 is made up of 13 amino acids. The CDR3 region is CASSLEGGTLAFF. DNA of the CDR3: TGTGCCAGCAGCTTAGAGGGTGGGACGTTAGCTTTCTTT.

The genes are TRBV7-2 and TRBJ2-1; TRBD2 matches 7 bases. The CDR3 covers 16 residues. The germline V gene has CDR1 SGHTA and CDR2 FQGNSA. V trimming: 5 bases; J trimming: 8 bases; junction bases outside the gene matches: 15. CDR3 loop: CASSARTGEGGDEQFF. DNA for the CDR3: TGTGCCAGCAGCGCTCGGACTGGGGAGGGAGGGGATGAGCAGTTCTTC.

This chain connects TRBV19 to TRBJ1-1, with D possibly matching TRBD1 (5 bases). The germline gives CDR1 LNHDA, CDR2 SQIVND (reference sequence). The V and J ends lost 3 bases and 5 bases respectively, with 16 bases between them. The CDR3 is 15 residues long. The CDR3, as DNA: TGTGCCAGTAGTATGTTATTTGGGCGGGGGACTGAAGCTTTCTTT. The encoded protein is CASSMLFGRGTEAFF.